These 8 T cell receptor beta chains were all obtained from the same sample, sequenced in a study of T cells in Graves' hyperthyroidism and ophthalmopathy. It was RNA transcripts that yielded the amplified TCR beta CDR3 regions. A first-round RT-PCR of the TCR CDR3 used the HTBI primer set. TCRdb fed the multiplex PCR reads into MiXCR, producing one record per CDR3 protein. Counted here are 550,000 to 600,000 distinct CDR3 sequences, approximately 15% occurring once; the ten biggest clones make up 6.5% to 9%. Sequencing used blood. Receptors originate from a young woman with Graves' ophthalmopathy.

This clonotype was seen ten or more times. V usage is TRBV4-3 and J usage is TRBJ1-4; D unclear. There are 15 residues in the CDR3. CDR1 and CDR2 (germline): LGHNA, YSLEER. V was cut by 2 bases and J by 0 bases, with 7 bases left in between. As DNA, the CDR3 is TGCGCCAGCAGCCAACCGGGCTCAACTAATGAAAAACTGTTTTTT. This translates into CASSQPGSTNEKLFF.

Comment on this clonotype: One end of the junction fails to match germline, which may point to a read error. J is TRBJ1-1 and V is TRBV11-2; TRBD1 aligns across 7 bases. CDR3 length: 14 amino acids. Germline lookup yields CDR1 SGHAT and CDR2 FQNNGV. CDR3 in amino acids: CASNLDRARTEAFF. CDR3 nucleotide sequence: TGTGCCAGCAACTTAGACAGGGCGAGGACTGAAGCTTTCTTT.

This clonotype appeared many times. The rearrangement joins TRBV11-1 to TRBJ2-3; the D gene is possibly TRBD2 (6 bases). CDR3 length equals 11 residues. The germline V and J ends were trimmed by 5 bases and 6 bases, with 6 bases remaining between them. From germline, CDR1 is SGHAT and CDR2 FQDESV (reference sequence). The CDR3 is CASSGGDTQYF. The CDR3 DNA is TGTGCCAGCAGCGGGGGGGATACGCAGTATTTT.

The chain employs TRBV7-2 and TRBJ2-4; TRBD2 aligns across 12 bases. CDR1 is SGHTA, CDR2 FQGNSA, per germline. The CDR3 has 14 residues. V gave up 5 bases and J gave up 7 bases; unmatched junction bases: 3. This CDR3 reads CASSGLAGWNIQYF. The CDR3, as DNA: TGTGCCAGCAGCGGACTAGCGGGATGGAACATTCAGTACTTC.

This clonotype was found many times. This sequence joins TRBV2 and TRBJ2-1; 10 positions match TRBD2. Germline V CDR1 and CDR2: SNHLY, FYNNEI. With V trimmed by 8 bases and J by 6 bases, 7 bases remained unmatched. The CDR3 runs 14 residues. The CDR3 nucleotides read TGTGCCAGCGCAATACTAGCGGGACTCAATGAGCAGTTCTTC. Amino acids: CASAILAGLNEQFF. The whole variable domain, remainder taken from reference TRBV2 and TRBJ2-1, is EPEVTQTPSHQVTQMGQEVILRCVPISNHLYFYWYRQILGQKVEFLVSFYNNEISEKSEIFDDQFSVERPDGSNFTLKIRSTKLEDSAMYFCASAILAGLNEQFFGPGTRLTVL.

This clonotype was observed at least ten times. The chain recombines TRBV7-3 with TRBJ2-7, with 11 bases aligning to TRBD2. The germline CDR1 and CDR2 sequences are SGHTA and FQGTGA. The CDR3 contains 16 residues. Trimming took 3 bases from V and 3 from J; bases not matched to a gene: 7. DNA for the CDR3: TGTGCCAGCAGCTTCTCCGGGACTAGCGGATACTACGAGCAGTACTTC. Protein sequence: CASSFSGTSGYYEQYF.

This clonotype was seen many times. The chain links TRBV12-3 or TRBV12-4 to TRBJ1-1, with D possibly TRBD1 on 6 matching bases. The V end lost 7 bases, the J end lost 1 base, and 10 bases lay between the germline ends. CDR3 length: 13 amino acids. CDR3 residues: CASIPQGNTEAFF. The CDR3 DNA is TGTGCCAGCATTCCACAGGGGAACACTGAAGCTTTCTTT.

The chain is built from TRBV6-1 and TRBJ1-5; D is perhaps TRBD1 (5 bases). Germline V gene sequence: CDR1 MNHNS, CDR2 SASEGT. The V and J ends lost 6 bases and 4 bases respectively, with 10 bases between them. The CDR3 has 13 amino acids. The DNA of the CDR3 is TGTGCCAGCAGGGGACGTCCGAATCAGCCCCAGCATTTT. Residues: CASRGRPNQPQHF.